The subject of this entry is one T cell receptor (beta chain). CD45RO negativity and positive selection for CCR7 defined naive CD8 cells, a population that excluded terminally differentiated effector memory CD45RA+ cells. The data were produced by immunoSEQ multiplex PCR, yet TCRdb's version contains in-frame clones alone and is incomplete. Seen here are over 2,000,000 clones, around 95% observed once, and the top ten hold about 1.6%. V lost 6 bases and J lost 3, with 11 bases in between. This CDR3 contains 13 residues. CDR1 is MNHEY and CDR2 is SMNVEV in the germline V gene (reference sequence). These data originate in a study of shared clonotypes between healthy human individuals.

The TCR comes from a young man in good health. Some clones in this sample may be carry-over from other donors' samples. Sequenced input: naive CD8+ T cells from PBMCs. The V call is TRBV27, the J call TRBJ1-2, with a weak D call TRBD1 (5 bases). CDR3 bases: TGTGCCAGCAGGGCCAGGGAGGACTATGGCTACACCTTC. Protein: CASRAREDYGYTF.